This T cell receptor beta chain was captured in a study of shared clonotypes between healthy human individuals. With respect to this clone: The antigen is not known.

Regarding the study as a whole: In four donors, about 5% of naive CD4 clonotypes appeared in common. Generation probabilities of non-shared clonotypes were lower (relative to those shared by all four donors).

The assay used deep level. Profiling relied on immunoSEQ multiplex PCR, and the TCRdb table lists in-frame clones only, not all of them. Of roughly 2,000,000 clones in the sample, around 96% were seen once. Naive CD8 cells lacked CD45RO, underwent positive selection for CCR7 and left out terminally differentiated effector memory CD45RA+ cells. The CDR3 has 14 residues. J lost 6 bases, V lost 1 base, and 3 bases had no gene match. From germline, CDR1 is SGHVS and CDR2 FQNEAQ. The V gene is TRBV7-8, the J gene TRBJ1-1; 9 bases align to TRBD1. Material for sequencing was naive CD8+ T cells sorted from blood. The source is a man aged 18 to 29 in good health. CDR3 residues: CASSLGTGASEAFF. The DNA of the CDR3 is TGTGCCAGCAGCTTAGGGACAGGGGCTTCTGAAGCTTTCTTT.